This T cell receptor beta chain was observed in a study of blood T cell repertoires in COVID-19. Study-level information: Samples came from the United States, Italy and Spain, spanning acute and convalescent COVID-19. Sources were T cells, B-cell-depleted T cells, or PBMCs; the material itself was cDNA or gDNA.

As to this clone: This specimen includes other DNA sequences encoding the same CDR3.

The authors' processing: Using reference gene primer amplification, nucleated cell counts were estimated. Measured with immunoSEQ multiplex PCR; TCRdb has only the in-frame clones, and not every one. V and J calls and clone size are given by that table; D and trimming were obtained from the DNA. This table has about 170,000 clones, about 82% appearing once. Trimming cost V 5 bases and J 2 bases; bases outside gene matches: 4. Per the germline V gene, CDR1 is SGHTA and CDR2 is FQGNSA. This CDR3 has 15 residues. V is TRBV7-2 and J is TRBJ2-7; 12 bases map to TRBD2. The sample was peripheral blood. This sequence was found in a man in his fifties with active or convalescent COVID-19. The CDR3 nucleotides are TGTGCCAGCAGCCCTAGGACTAGCGGGACCTACGAGCAGTACTTC. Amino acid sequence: CASSPRTSGTYEQYF.